The clone carrying this T cell receptor beta chain was observed many times. The trim removed 4 bases at V and 2 bases at J, leaving 9 bases unmatched. This CDR3 has 15 residues. The germline V gene encodes CDR1 SGHRS and CDR2 YFSETQ. The sample is drawn from a study of T cells in Graves' hyperthyroidism and ophthalmopathy. Amplification yielded TCR beta CDR3 regions, with RNA transcripts as the source. HTBI primers drove first-round RT-PCR of the TCR CDR3. TCRdb redid the calling of the multiplex PCR reads with MiXCR, one entry per CDR3 protein. The profile shows approximately 640,000 distinct CDR3 sequences, 15% to 20% of them singletons. Diagnoses were established using clinical symptoms, serum thyroxine and TRAb, thyroid ultrasound and orbital computed tomography.

The V and J genes are TRBV5-1 and TRBJ2-7, with TRBD1 matching 7 bases. This TCR came from a woman aged 25 to 39 with Graves' hyperthyroidism. The sample comprised blood. CDR3 in DNA: TGCGCCAGCAGCCTACAGGGGAACTCGGCCTACGAGCAGTACTTC. As protein: CASSLQGNSAYEQYF.